Listed below are T cell receptor beta chains from one sample, sequenced in a study of T cell responses to AZD1222 COVID-19 vaccine. Assay: immunoSEQ multiplex PCR; the TCRdb copy retains only in-frame clones and omits some. The profile shows about 160,000 clones, roughly nine tenths of them singletons. This specimen consisted of peripheral blood, obtained on day 0 of AZD1222 vaccination. The origin of the receptors is an adult in good health. CDR3s include the opening cysteine and the closing phenylalanine or tryptophan. The order of the fields is D gene, J gene, V gene, CDR3 protein. The D gene is left open where the match is weak.

>.|TRBJ1-2|TRBV6-1
CASSEQLQGTDYGYTF
>TRBD1|TRBJ1-2|TRBV3-1/TRBV3-2
CASRTGQREGYTF
>.|TRBJ2-5|TRBV18
CASSPPGETQYF
>.|TRBJ2-2|TRBV10-1
CASSPQQTNTGELFF
>.|TRBJ1-1|TRBV29-1
CSVEKKAFF
>TRBD2|TRBJ2-7|TRBV19
CASSIDRLAGTYEQYF
>TRBD1|TRBJ1-2|TRBV28
CASRTWTGIDGYTF
>TRBD1|TRBJ2-7|TRBV28
CASSWGTGPYEQYF
>TRBD1|TRBJ1-1|TRBV9
CASSVGRGKAQGAISTEAFF
>TRBD2|TRBJ2-2|TRBV5-6
CASSPGLAGGELFF
>TRBD1|TRBJ1-1|TRBV7-9
CASSLSGQGNTEAFF
>.|TRBJ1-2|TRBV6-5
CASSYSWGESYYGYTF
>.|TRBJ2-2|TRBV3-1/TRBV3-2
CASSQMAGGELFF
>.|TRBJ2-1|TRBV12-3/TRBV12-4
CASSLQGYEQFF
>.|TRBJ2-1|TRBV24-1
CATRMGRVNNEQFF
>TRBD2|TRBJ2-5|TRBV5-1
CASSLIAGAQETQYF
>.|TRBJ2-6|TRBV7-2
CASSLPFTGGSGANVLTF
>TRBD2|TRBJ2-5|TRBV11-2
CASSPWTSAETQYF
>.|TRBJ2-3|TRBV7-3
CASSDTTDTQYF
>TRBD1|TRBJ2-5|TRBV11-2
CASSILDRVWETQYF